This T cell receptor beta chain was sequenced during a study of cytomegalovirus exposure and HLA in healthy donors. Germline loops: CDR1 SQVTM, CDR2 ANQGSEA. The CDR3 has 12 amino acids. V was pared by 6 bases and J by 1 base, with 8 bases between. The assay was immunoSEQ multiplex PCR, and TCRdb's table has in-frame clones only and misses some. The profile shows some 98,000 clones, roughly 89% of them singletons. This clone has only one observation. The material sequenced was PBMCs. This chain uses TRBV29-1 with TRBJ2-3; no definite D call. The TCR sequence derives from a young woman in good health and CMV-seronegative. CDR3 coding DNA: TGCAGCGTCCTTCCAGGCACAGATACGCAGTATTTT. Its translation: CSVLPGTDTQYF.